The 8 T cell receptor beta chains listed next were all sequenced from one sample in a study of blood T cells in healthy people across ages. For the second PCR, which ran for about 7 to 12 cycles, a sample-barcoded 5' primer and a J-beta primer mix were used. TCRdb itself ran the 5' RACE reads through MiXCR, one entry per CDR3 protein. The table lists roughly 800,000 distinct CDR3 sequences, roughly 40% of them singletons. The sequencing sample was made of blood. The receptors were gathered from a man younger than 35 in good health.

This clonotype showed up just a few times. This chain connects TRBV12-3 or TRBV12-4 to TRBJ1-2, with D uncertain. The CDR3 loop spans 16 amino acids. With 3 bases removed from V and 6 bases from J, the gap between germline ends came to 20 bases. CDR3 sequence: CASSLRSLVFSHGYTF. The CDR3 bases are TGTGCCAGCAGTTTGAGGTCGCTGGTTTTTAGTCATGGCTACACCTTC.

Concerning this clonotype itself: Since a much larger clone is just one base distant, this may be a read error. This chain uses TRBV7-2 with TRBJ2-3; D is undetermined. This CDR3 contains 12 residues. Germline V CDR1 and CDR2: SGHTA, FQGNSA. The CDR3 sequence: CASSLFEDTQSF. CDR3 in DNA: TGTGCCAGCAGCTTATTCGAGGATACGCAGTCTTTT.

In its sample, this clonotype was seen once. This may stem from a read error, because a much larger clone lies one nucleotide away. The rearrangement links TRBV6-2 or TRBV6-3 to TRBJ2-3; D remains ambiguous. This CDR3 is 12 amino acids long. Per germline, CDR1 MNHEY and CDR2 SVGEGT. Trimming cost V 6 bases and J 7 bases, with 11 bases left between them. The CDR3 sequence: CASSPDDYTQYF. The CDR3 region has the DNA TGTGCCAGCAGCCCCGATGACTATACGCAGTATTTT.

This clonotype has a handful of counts. The J gene is TRBJ2-1, the V gene TRBV5-1; TRBD2 matches at 14 bases. The V gene end was trimmed by 4 bases and the J gene end by 10 bases; junction bases not matched to a gene: 10. The germline CDR1 and CDR2 sequences are SGHRS and YFSETQ. CDR3 length: 16 amino acids. CDR3 DNA sequence: TGCGCCAGCAGCCTCACCGGGACTAGCGGGGGCGGAGAGCAGTTCTTC. It encodes CASSLTGTSGGGEQFF.

On this clonotype: This may be a read error, as it is one base from a much larger clone. This chain joins TRBV14 and TRBJ2-1; D unclear. This CDR3 is built from 12 residues. The germline CDR1 and CDR2 sequences are SGHDN and FVKESK. Trimming took 3 bases from V and 4 from J, leaving 4 bases between them. The CDR3: CASSQQYNEQFF. Written as DNA, the CDR3 is TGTGCCAGCAGCCAGCAATACAATGAGCAGTTCTTC.

This clonotype was counted only a few times. The chain links TRBV9 to TRBJ1-1, with D possibly matching TRBD1 (6 bases). The CDR3 has 12 amino acids. Germline V gene lookup returns CDR1 SGDLS and CDR2 YYNGEE. V was shortened by 3 bases and J by 6 bases, with 9 bases between the two germline ends. The CDR3 DNA reads TGTGCCAGCAGCGGGGACAACCCTGAAGCTTTCTTT. As protein: CASSGDNPEAFF.

Details on this clonotype: A much larger clone differs from this one at a single base, so this may be a read error. The rearrangement joins TRBV20-1 to TRBJ2-1; D uncertain. V lost 3 bases, J lost 0 bases, and 9 bases lay in between. Germline V gives CDR1 DFQATT, CDR2 SNEGSKA (reference sequence). The CDR3 sequence is 14 residues long. The CDR3 DNA sequence: TGCAGTGCTAGTAGTGCTGACTCCTACAATGAGCAGTTCTTC. It codes for CSASSADSYNEQFF.

This chain links TRBV29-1 with TRBJ2-5, with 7 bases lining up with TRBD1. J gave up 5 bases and V 5 bases, and 8 bases lay outside the gene matches. The CDR3 is made up of 13 amino acids. Germline V gene lookup returns CDR1 SQVTM and CDR2 ANQGSEA. The CDR3 loop reads CSVRQGLGETQYF. DNA for the CDR3: TGCAGCGTTCGACAGGGCCTCGGGGAGACCCAGTACTTC.